Below are 15 T cell receptor beta chains sequenced from a single sample in a study of shared clonotypes between healthy human individuals. This table comes from immunoSEQ multiplex PCR, and its TCRdb copy is limited to in-frame clones, with some not included. The sample holds roughly 550,000 clones, 95% to 96% seen once. Selected positively for CCR7 and CD45RO-negative, naive CD8 cells excluded terminally differentiated effector memory CD45RA+ cells. The sample taken for sequencing was naive CD8+ T cells sorted from blood. Receptors originate from a woman in her twenties or thirties in good health.

The genes are TRBV27 and TRBJ2-5; D may be TRBD2 (5 bases). Trimming took off 2 bases at V and 5 bases at J, with 12 bases between the two ends. Germline-derived CDR1 and CDR2 are MNHEY and SMNVEV (reference sequence). The length of the CDR3 is 14 residues. In DNA, the CDR3 is TGTGCCAGCAGTTTAAGCGTCGGGGTTGAGACCCAGTACTTC. Translation gives CASSLSVGVETQYF.

The gene calls are TRBV30 and TRBJ2-1; 8 bases map to TRBD2. Germline CDR1 reads GTSNPN; CDR2 reads SVGIG (reference sequence). J gave up 0 bases and V 2 bases, and 3 bases lay outside the gene matches. The CDR3 loop spans 15 amino acids. DNA of the CDR3: TGTGCCTGGAGTAGCGGGAGCAGCTCCTACAATGAGCAGTTCTTC. Its protein is CAWSSGSSSYNEQFF. Supplemented by reference TRBV30 and TRBJ2-1, the full variable domain reads SQTIHQWPATLVQPVGSPLSLECTVEGTSNPNLYWYRQAAGRGLQLLFYSVGIGQISSEVPQNLSASRPQDRQFILSSKKLLLSDSGFYLCAWSSGSSSYNEQFFGPGTRLTVL.

The V and J genes are TRBV28 and TRBJ2-7; TRBD1 matches at 8 bases. CDR3 size: 14 residues. Germline V CDR1 and CDR2: MDHEN, SYDVKM. J gave up 4 bases and V 5 bases, and 7 bases lay outside the gene matches. CDR3 DNA: TGTGCCAGCAGTCTACAGGGGGATAGGTACGAGCAGTACTTC. Protein sequence: CASSLQGDRYEQYF. Based on the CDR3 plus reference TRBV28 and TRBJ2-7, the full variable domain is DVKVTQSSRYLVKRTGEKVFLECVQDMDHENMFWYRQDPGLGLRLIYFSYDVKMKEKGDIPEGYSVSREKKERFSLILESASTNQTSMYLCASSLQGDRYEQYFGPGTRLTVT.

A single count supports this clone. This chain connects TRBV5-6 to TRBJ2-1; 7 nucleotides line up with TRBD2. The CDR3 sequence is 15 residues long. V trimming: 0 bases; J trimming: 1 base; junction bases outside the gene matches: 1. In germline, CDR1 is SGHDT, CDR2 YYEEEE. The DNA of the CDR3 is TGTGCCAGCAGCTTGGGTAGCGGGTCCTACAATGAGCAGTTCTTC. Protein sequence: CASSLGSGSYNEQFF.

Only one count was recorded for this clone. V and J are TRBV27 and TRBJ2-7, with a weak D call TRBD1 (5 bases). V was clipped by 8 bases and J by 3 bases, with 17 bases between them. Looked up from germline, CDR1 is MNHEY and CDR2 is SMNVEV (reference sequence). The CDR3 covers 14 residues. CDR3 sequence (DNA): TGTGCCAGCGGCGTCGGTCAGGGCTTCTACGAGCAGTACTTC. Its protein is CASGVGQGFYEQYF.

The CDR3, as DNA: TGTGCCAGCAGTTTTACAGGGGGCGTCGGTGGCTACACCTTC. It yields the protein CASSFTGGVGGYTF. J is TRBJ1-2 and V is TRBV27, with 9 nucleotides matching TRBD1. V dropped 3 bases and J dropped 7; count of bases not matched to a gene: 6. Per the germline V gene, CDR1 is MNHEY and CDR2 is SMNVEV (reference sequence). This CDR3 spans 14 amino acids.

The gene calls are TRBV11-2 and TRBJ2-7; D ambiguous. This CDR3 contains 14 residues. Germline-derived CDR1 and CDR2 are SGHAT and FQNNGV. Between the trimmed V and J ends, which lost 5 bases and 4 bases, there was a span of 15 bases. The CDR3 region has the DNA TGTGCCAGCAGCCCCTACTCACCCCCTTACGAGCAGTACTTC. Protein product: CASSPYSPPYEQYF.

The chain joins TRBV28 to TRBJ1-1, with a possible D match to TRBD1 (5 bases). Trimming took 6 bases from V and 0 from J, leaving 8 bases between them. The germline V gene encodes CDR1 MDHEN and CDR2 SYDVKM. CDR3 size: 13 residues. In DNA, the CDR3 is TGTGCCAGCAGCTGGACACTGAACACTGAAGCTTTCTTT. Translating gives CASSWTLNTEAFF. Looking up the rest from reference TRBV28 and TRBJ1-1 gives the full variable domain: DVKVTQSSRYLVKRTGEKVFLECVQDMDHENMFWYRQDPGLGLRLIYFSYDVKMKEKGDIPEGYSVSREKKERFSLILESASTNQTSMYLCASSWTLNTEAFFGQGTRLTVV.

The rearrangement joins TRBV5-6 to TRBJ2-7, with D maybe TRBD1 (6 bases). CDR3 length equals 19 residues. Trimming left V 4 bases short and J 9 bases short, with 35 bases between. Germline loops: CDR1 SGHDT, CDR2 YYEEEE. Written as DNA, the CDR3 is TGTGCCAGCAGCGGGGGCCGCGGGTTAGAGGACTTCAGGCGGATTGTGCAGTACTTC. Amino acids: CASSGGRGLEDFRRIVQYF.

The chain is built from TRBV7-2 and TRBJ1-1; weak D call: TRBD1 (5 bases). The CDR3 covers 15 residues. The V gene's germline CDR1 is SGHTA and CDR2 FQGNSA. V was trimmed by 3 bases and J by 1 base, leaving 12 bases between them. In DNA form, the CDR3 reads TGTGCCAGCAGCTTTTTCTTAGGGGAGAACACTGAAGCTTTCTTT. Its translation is CASSFFLGENTEAFF.

The chain is built from TRBV5-1 and TRBJ2-5, with D perhaps TRBD2 (5 bases). CDR3 length: 15 amino acids. Between the trimmed V and J ends, which lost 4 bases and 5 bases, there was a span of 18 bases. Germline values: CDR1 SGHRS, CDR2 YFSETQ. The CDR3 protein is CASSPGGGGIETQYF. The DNA for the CDR3 is TGCGCCAGCAGCCCCGGAGGAGGTGGGATTGAGACCCAGTACTTC.

V and J are TRBV5-1 and TRBJ2-5; 9 positions agree with TRBD2. The germline V gene has CDR1 SGHRS and CDR2 YFSETQ. The CDR3 consists of 14 residues. With 0 bases clipped from V and 9 bases from J, the junction kept 6 bases outside the gene matches. The CDR3 region is CASSLVASGTSQYF. DNA for the CDR3: TGCGCCAGCAGCTTGGTGGCTAGCGGGACTTCCCAGTACTTC.

V and J are TRBV2 and TRBJ2-7, with TRBD2 identical over 12 bases. CDR3 length equals 15 residues. V lost 6 bases, J lost 0 bases, and 3 bases stayed unmatched. Germline V gives CDR1 SNHLY, CDR2 FYNNEI. In nucleotides, the CDR3 is TGTGCCAGCAGAGGACTAGCGGGGAACTCCTACGAGCAGTACTTC. Its translation is CASRGLAGNSYEQYF.

Concerning this clone itself: Other DNA sequences of this sample code for an identical CDR3. The chain recombines TRBV2 with TRBJ1-5, with TRBD1 identical over 9 bases. CDR3 length: 14 residues. Trimming took 5 bases from V and 6 from J; bases not matched to a gene: 5. The germline V gene encodes CDR1 SNHLY and CDR2 FYNNEI. This CDR3 is CASSPGTGLQPQHF. CDR3 DNA: TGTGCCAGCAGTCCCGGGACAGGGCTTCAGCCCCAGCATTTT.

The V and J genes are TRBV28 and TRBJ2-4; D is ambiguous. The CDR3 loop spans 11 amino acids. Deletions cut 4 bases from V and 14 bases from J, with 12 bases between. The germline gives CDR1 MDHEN, CDR2 SYDVKM. This CDR3 is CASSSGQWEYF. CDR3 coding DNA: TGTGCCAGCAGTTCGGGTCAGTGGGAGTACTTC.